These T cell receptor beta chains were read from a single sample in a study of CD8 T cells in ankylosing spondylitis. TCRdb analysed the 5' RACE reads with MiXCR anew, one entry per CDR3 protein. The sample contains some 39,000 distinct CDR3 sequences, approximately 10% of which appear only once. Sequenced sample: synovial fluid, either unsorted or a sorted T cell fraction (not recorded which). Every receptor here comes from a male donor with ankylosing spondylitis. Both conserved end residues are part of each CDR3. A D gene is named only where the DNA matches it firmly. A row's size may be missing; if present it is once, few, many or a size class.

many,13,NA,TRBJ2-3,TRBV5-1,CASSLASTDTQYF,TGCGCCAGCAGCCTGGCTAGCACAGATACGCAGTATTTT
NA,15,TRBD1,TRBJ2-7,TRBV27,CASSLGRGRFYEQYF,TGTGCCAGCAGTTTGGGCAGGGGGCGCTTCTACGAGCAGTACTTC
few,18,TRBD1,TRBJ2-2,TRBV5-1,CASRDAYKGATNTGELFF,TGCGCCAGCAGGGACGCTTATAAGGGGGCGACGAACACCGGGGAGCTGTTTTTT
few,14,NA,TRBJ1-3,TRBV15,CATSRGGQGNTIYF,TGTGCCACCAGCAGGGGTGGGCAGGGAAACACCATATATTTT
NA,11,NA,TRBJ1-1,TRBV25-1,CASSRDTEAFF,TGTGCCAGCAGTCGAGACACTGAAGCTTTCTTT
NA,15,NA,TRBJ2-1,TRBV7-3,CASSLRGTKEDEQFF,TGTGCCAGCAGCCTCCGGGGGACAAAAGAGGATGAGCAGTTCTTC
NA,13,TRBD2,TRBJ2-3,TRBV28,CATSSGSTDTQYF,TGTGCCACATCTAGCGGGAGCACAGATACGCAGTATTTT
few,14,TRBD2,TRBJ2-7,TRBV30,CAWSLTSGSGEQYF,TGTGCCTGGAGTTTGACTAGCGGGAGTGGTGAGCAGTACTTC
few,12,NA,TRBJ1-5,TRBV15,CATSRRNQPQHF,TGTGCCACCAGCAGACGGAATCAGCCCCAGCATTTT
many,16,NA,TRBJ1-6,TRBV13,CASSRRTEGFFSPLHF,TGTGCCAGCAGCCGGCGGACAGAGGGGTTTTTTTCACCCCTCCACTTT
few,16,TRBD2,TRBJ2-7,TRBV18,CASSPLRGLAGDEQYF,TGTGCCAGCTCACCACTTAGGGGACTAGCGGGAGACGAGCAGTACTTC
few,14,NA,TRBJ2-7,TRBV7-7,CVSSPASGSYEQYF,TGTGTCAGCAGCCCAGCCAGCGGCTCCTACGAGCAGTACTTC
many,12,TRBD2,TRBJ2-1,TRBV30,CAWSGTSFVQFF,TGTGCCTGGAGTGGGACTAGCTTTGTGCAGTTCTTC
many,14,TRBD2,TRBJ2-7,TRBV9,CASSVVAGALEQYF,TGTGCCAGCAGCGTAGTGGCGGGAGCCCTGGAGCAGTACTTC
few,15,TRBD1,TRBJ1-3,TRBV20-1,CSATFRGSSGNTIYF,TGCAGTGCTACTTTCAGGGGGAGCTCTGGAAACACCATATATTTT
few,16,NA,TRBJ2-6,TRBV7-9,CASRSSTISGANVLTF,TGTGCCAGCAGATCCTCAACCATCTCTGGGGCCAACGTCCTGACTTTC
many,14,NA,TRBJ2-1,TRBV4-3,CASSQGAGRNEQFF,TGCGCCAGCAGCCAAGGGGCTGGTAGAAATGAGCAGTTCTTC
NA,16,TRBD2,TRBJ2-3,TRBV28,CASSLESGGSWDTQYF,TGTGCCAGCAGTTTAGAATCTGGCGGGAGTTGGGATACGCAGTATTTT
many,13,NA,TRBJ2-7,TRBV7-3,CASSLTVDHEQYF,TGTGCCAGCAGCTTGACAGTGGACCACGAGCAGTACTTC
many,12,NA,TRBJ2-2,TRBV29-1,CSVSENTGELFF,TGCAGCGTAAGTGAGAACACCGGGGAGCTGTTTTTT
NA,14,NA,TRBJ1-5,TRBV7-2,CASSFVPDEQPQHF,TGTGCCAGCAGCTTTGTCCCGGACGAGCAGCCCCAGCATTTT
many,15,NA,TRBJ2-3,TRBV19,CASSLLAIEGDTQYF,TGTGCCAGTAGTCTCCTAGCGATTGAGGGGGATACGCAGTATTTT
many,13,NA,TRBJ2-7,TRBV29-1,CSVDGVSGYEQYF,TGCAGCGTTGACGGGGTTTCGGGCTACGAGCAGTACTTC
few,14,NA,TRBJ2-7,TRBV7-2,CASSSLASSYEQYF,TGTGCCAGCAGCTCGTTGGCGTCTTCCTACGAGCAGTACTTC
many,20,TRBD2,TRBJ2-3,TRBV11-2,CASSLGSPSTSGRETDTQYF,TGTGCCAGCAGCTTAGGTTCCCCTTCGACTAGCGGGAGAGAGACAGATACGCAGTATTTT
few,18,TRBD2,TRBJ2-3,TRBV20-1,CSGAKREEIILSTDTQYF,TGCAGTGGGGCCAAGCGGGAGGAGATAATTCTCAGCACAGATACGCAGTATTTT
many,12,NA,TRBJ1-1,TRBV11-2,CASSTDDTESFF,TGTGCCAGCAGCACAGACGACACTGAATCTTTCTTT
many,15,NA,TRBJ2-2,TRBV29-1,CSAKQPGEGTGELFF,TGCAGCGCAAAGCAGCCAGGGGAGGGCACCGGGGAGCTGTTTTTT